This passage covers 32 T cell receptor beta chains from one sample sequenced in a study of breast tumors, draining lymph nodes, adjacent tissues. TCRdb independently ran MiXCR on the multiplex PCR reads; one entry per CDR3 protein. Of 45,000 to 60,000 distinct CDR3 sequences in the sample, roughly 23% were seen once. Sequenced input: breast tumor tissue. These receptors were taken from a female donor with breast cancer. Some clones in this sample may be carry-over from other donors' samples.

This clonotype has at least ten counts. The DNA for the CDR3 is TGTGCCAGCAGCGAGAGCCCGGGGCAGCCCCAGCATTTT. It is translated as CASSESPGQPQHF. The rearrangement joins TRBV7-6 to TRBJ1-5; no definite D call. This CDR3 contains 13 residues. V dropped 5 bases and J dropped 7 bases, with 12 bases sitting between them. Germline V gene lookup returns CDR1 SGHVS and CDR2 FNYEAQ. The variable domain in full, with the rest retrieved from reference TRBV7-6 and TRBJ1-5, is GAGVSQSPRYKVTKRGQDVALRCDPISGHVSLYWYRQALGQGPEFLTYFNYEAQQDKSGLPNDRFSAERPEGSISTLTIQRTEQRDSAMYRCASSESPGQPQHFGDGTRLSIL.

In its sample, this clonotype was seen many times. The CDR3, as DNA: TGCAGTGCTACACGCACGGTCGAGCAGTACTTC. The encoded protein is CSATRTVEQYF. This chain connects TRBV20-1 to TRBJ2-7, with no clear D. Trimming shortened V by 4 bases and J by 6 bases, and 10 bases separated the two germline ends. The CDR3 is 11 residues long. The germline CDR1 and CDR2 sequences are DFQATT and SNEGSKA (reference sequence).

This clonotype was seen at least ten times. V and J are TRBV5-6 and TRBJ1-2; 7 bases agree with TRBD1. Germline trimming cut 4 bases from V and 8 bases from J; bases unmatched to any gene: 8. CDR1 and CDR2 from the germline V gene are SGHDT and YYEEEE. The CDR3 is 13 amino acids. The chain's CDR3 is CASSQQGFGGYTF. CDR3 DNA: TGTGCCAGCAGCCAACAGGGGTTTGGGGGCTACACCTTC.

There are many counts of this clonotype. The chain combines TRBV6-2 or TRBV6-3 with TRBJ2-7, with TRBD1 matching over 8 bases. CDR1 is MNHEY and CDR2 is SVGEGT in the germline V gene. CDR3 length equals 13 residues. Germline trimming cut 6 bases from V and 6 bases from J; bases unmatched to any gene: 7. The CDR3 nucleotides are TGTGCCAGCAGATGGACAGGGTCCCTCGAGCAGTACTTC. Translating it yields CASRWTGSLEQYF.

This clonotype was seen ten or more times. The chain employs TRBV6-5 and TRBJ1-2; TRBD1 matches at 9 bases. CDR3 length: 14 residues. Germline V gene lookup returns CDR1 MNHEY and CDR2 SVGAGI. The V and J ends lost 5 bases and 5 bases, in that order; junction bases with no gene match: 6. The CDR3 loop is CASSPDRGKYGYTF. CDR3 nucleotide sequence: TGTGCCAGCAGTCCGGACAGGGGAAAGTATGGCTACACCTTC.

This clonotype was counted many times. V gene TRBV15 combines with J gene TRBJ1-4, with TRBD1 matching 10 bases. V shed 0 bases, J shed 5 bases, and the junction held 3 bases outside the gene matches. The CDR3 has 16 amino acids. Germline V gene data show CDR1 as LNHNV and CDR2 as YYDKDF (reference sequence). In DNA form, the CDR3 reads TGTGCCACCAGCAGAGATTGGGACAGGGGCAATGAAAAACTGTTTTTT. This gives the protein CATSRDWDRGNEKLFF.

This chain joins TRBV27 and TRBJ2-7; D is unclear. Between the trimmed V and J ends, which lost 6 bases and 2 bases, there was a span of 14 bases. Per germline, CDR1 MNHEY and CDR2 SMNVEV (reference sequence). The CDR3 contains 14 residues. The CDR3 region has the DNA TGTGCCAGCAGGCGATCCTGCTGCCCCTACGAGCAGTACTTC. It translates to CASRRSCCPYEQYF.

About this clonotype itself: The DNA is left out, because the CDR3 cannot be placed on it with certainty; the CDR3 is given as TCRdb lists it. V is TRBV7-9 and J is TRBJ1-4; the table assigns TRBD1, which was not confirmed against the DNA. CDR1 SEHNR and CDR2 FQNEAQ come from the germline V gene (reference sequence). Including both end residues, the CDR3 is 22 amino acids long. Here the CDR3 reads CASGVTANYGYTFGQGDEKLFF.

The chain has TRBV7-9 and TRBJ2-7; D is perhaps TRBD1 (5 bases). Trimming took 8 bases from V and 0 from J, leaving 11 bases between them. The CDR3 runs to 13 residues. The germline V gene has CDR1 SEHNR and CDR2 FQNEAQ (reference sequence). The CDR3 DNA reads as TGTGCCAGCGGTGTGACAGCCTCCTACGAGCAGTACTTC. It codes for CASGVTASYEQYF.

The rearrangement joins TRBV4-1 to TRBJ2-4; perhaps TRBD2 as D (5 bases). CDR1 is MGHRA, CDR2 YSYEKL, per germline. The CDR3 is made up of 19 amino acids. The germline V and J ends were trimmed by 0 bases and 0 bases, with 18 bases remaining between them. The CDR3 region is CASSQDSGEFKIAKNIQYF. In DNA form, the CDR3 reads TGCGCCAGCAGCCAAGATTCCGGGGAGTTTAAAATAGCCAAAAACATTCAGTACTTC.

This clonotype was picked up a small number of times. A much more abundant neighbour one base away suggests this may be a read error. The rearrangement joins TRBV18 to TRBJ2-5; 12 bases are a match to TRBD1. This CDR3 comprises 15 residues. Germline V lookup: CDR1 KGHSH, CDR2 LQKENI. CDR3 sequence reads: CASSSGTGGGETQSF. Written as DNA, the CDR3 is TGTGCCAGCTCATCCGGGACAGGGGGCGGAGAGACCCAGTCCTTC.

This clonotype was seen at least ten times. The V call is TRBV19, the J call TRBJ2-7, with D perhaps given as TRBD1 or TRBD2 (5 bases each). There are 14 residues in the CDR3. The V gene's germline CDR1 is LNHDA and CDR2 SQIVND (reference sequence). The germline V and J ends were trimmed by 4 bases and 3 bases, with 13 bases remaining between them. In nucleotides, the CDR3 is TGTGCCAGTAGTACGGGACCGCGAGGCTACGAGCAGTACTTC. Translating gives CASSTGPRGYEQYF.

This clonotype was counted a single time. This chain connects TRBV7-9 to TRBJ1-1; D possibly corresponds to TRBD1 (5 bases). The V end lost 2 bases, the J end lost 4 bases, and 11 bases lay between the germline ends. The CDR3 runs 14 residues. In germline, CDR1 is SEHNR, CDR2 FQNEAQ (reference sequence). CDR3 coding DNA: TGTGCCAGCAGCTTAACTCAGGGAACCACTGAAGCTTTCTTT. Translated: CASSLTQGTTEAFF.

This clonotype has a count of ten or more. The gene calls are TRBV9 and TRBJ1-2; 8 bases fit TRBD1. V dropped 4 bases and J dropped 7; count of bases not matched to a gene: 12. This CDR3 has 15 amino acids. Germline V CDR1 and CDR2: SGDLS, YYNGEE. CDR3 DNA: TGTGCCAGCAGCCCTTCTCAGGGGGCGCGGGGTGGCTACACCTTC. This sequence encodes CASSPSQGARGGYTF.

Note on this clonotype: One base away lies a much larger clone, so this may be a sequencing read error. This sequence joins TRBV5-8 and TRBJ2-3; the D call may be TRBD1 or TRBD2 (5 bases each). This CDR3 is 13 amino acids long. Germline-derived CDR1 and CDR2 are SGHTS and YDEGEE. CDR3 DNA: TGTGCCGGCAGCAGGGACCCCCCAGATACGCAGTATTTT. Encoded protein: CAGSRDPPDTQYF.

In its sample, this clonotype was seen many times. The chain recombines TRBV6-1 with TRBJ1-3; possible D gene TRBD1, 5 bases. The CDR3 contains 14 residues. Per germline, CDR1 MNHNS and CDR2 SASEGT. Trimming stripped 4 bases from V and 6 bases from J, with 13 bases between. The CDR3 nucleotides are TGTGCCAGCAGTGCCCCTGGCAGGGCAAACACCATATATTTT. Amino acid sequence: CASSAPGRANTIYF.

The V and J genes are TRBV5-4 and TRBJ2-5; D remains ambiguous. The last part of the DNA fits TRBJ2-7 better; the J call may be wrong. Germline CDR1 reads SGHNT; CDR2 reads YYREEE (reference sequence). The CDR3 has 13 amino acids. The CDR3 is CASSLGHSYEQYF. In DNA, the CDR3 is TGTGCCAGCAGCTTGGGACACTCCTACGAGCAGTACTTC.

This clonotype was counted at least ten times. The rearrangement joins TRBV4-1 to TRBJ2-1; 11 bases map to TRBD2. After removal of 4 bases from V and 6 bases from J, the junction contained 5 bases not matched to a gene. Germline assignment: CDR1 MGHRA and CDR2 YSYEKL. This CDR3 has 15 amino acids. In nucleotides, the CDR3 is TGCGCCAGCAGCCGACCGGGACTAGCGGCCAATGAGCAGTTCTTC. This codes for CASSRPGLAANEQFF.

Of note for this clonotype: This could be a read error, since a much larger clone is one nucleotide away. The chain carries TRBV7-9 and TRBJ2-1; D call uncertain. The CDR3 sequence is 14 residues long. CDR1 and CDR2 from the germline V gene are SEHNR and FQNEAQ (reference sequence). The CDR3 region is CASSFGQNYSEQFF. The CDR3 DNA follows: TGTGCCAGCAGCTTTGGTCAGAATTACAGTGAGCAGTTCTTC.

This clonotype was observed many times. The DNA for the CDR3 is TGTGCCAGCAGTAGACAGGGCTCCTACGAGCAGTACTTC. This encodes CASSRQGSYEQYF. The chain joins TRBV2 to TRBJ2-7, with 7 nucleotides matching TRBD1. In germline, CDR1 is SNHLY, CDR2 FYNNEI. The CDR3 runs 13 residues. V lost 5 bases and J lost 0; bases outside the gene matches: 1.

The gene calls are TRBV10-3 and TRBJ2-7; D is possibly TRBD2 (6 bases). The germline V and J ends were trimmed by 6 bases and 6 bases, with 12 bases remaining between them. This CDR3 contains 12 residues. CDR1 and CDR2 from the germline V gene are ENHRY and SYGVKD. CDR3: CAIRGGRVEQYF. CDR3 bases: TGTGCCATCAGGGGGGGACGGGTCGAGCAGTACTTC.

This clonotype was seen repeatedly, ten times or more. The chain links TRBV5-1 to TRBJ1-4, with D unresolved. The CDR3 contains 14 residues. Germline V CDR1 and CDR2: SGHRS, YFSETQ. Trimming pared 10 bases from V and 3 bases from J, leaving 16 bases between. The CDR3 region is CALIKAGPNEKLFF. For the CDR3, the DNA is TGCGCCCTTATAAAGGCGGGTCCTAATGAAAAACTGTTTTTT.

This clonotype was picked up a small number of times. The chain carries TRBV27 and TRBJ2-1; 8 bases agree with TRBD2. CDR1 is MNHEY, CDR2 SMNVEV, per germline (reference sequence). The CDR3 extends over 17 amino acids. V lost 2 bases, J lost 4 bases, and 10 bases stayed unmatched. The CDR3 region has the DNA TGTGCCAGCAGTTTACGGGCCCAGCGGGAGAGGTACAATGAGCAGTTCTTC. Its translation: CASSLRAQRERYNEQFF.

This clonotype was detected many times. The rearrangement joins TRBV7-9 to TRBJ2-7; TRBD1 agrees at 7 bases. Germline V gives CDR1 SEHNR, CDR2 FQNEAQ (reference sequence). V lost 4 bases, J lost 7 bases, and 7 bases stayed unmatched. The CDR3 is 13 amino acids. CDR3 in DNA: TGTGCCAGCAGCTCGACAGGGCTGGGGGAGCAGTACTTC. Translating gives CASSSTGLGEQYF. The full variable domain, in which reference TRBV7-9 and TRBJ2-7 provide the parts outside the CDR3, is DTGVSQNPRHKITKRGQNVTFRCDPISEHNRLYWYRQTLGQGPEFLTYFQNEAQLEKSRLLSDRFSAERPKGSFSTLEIQRTEQGDSAMYLCASSSTGLGEQYFGPGTRLTVT.

The chain uses TRBV6-1 and TRBJ2-7, with TRBD2 identical over 13 bases. Looked up from germline, CDR1 is MNHNS and CDR2 is SASEGT. The CDR3 runs to 16 residues. J gave up 3 bases and V 3 bases, and 5 bases lay outside the gene matches. The CDR3 DNA reads as TGTGCCAGCAGTGACCCCTGGACTAGCGGGGGCTACGAGCAGTACTTC. It translates to CASSDPWTSGGYEQYF.

At least ten counts were recorded for this clonotype. The chain recombines TRBV4-1 with TRBJ2-7; 8 bases align to TRBD2. This CDR3 is built from 15 residues. The germline V gene encodes CDR1 MGHRA and CDR2 YSYEKL. Trimming took 1 base from V and 3 from J; bases not matched to a gene: 5. CDR3 protein: CASSQADAGGYEQYF. CDR3 nucleotides: TGCGCCAGCAGCCAAGCAGACGCGGGGGGCTACGAGCAGTACTTC.

Regarding this clonotype: This may stem from a read error, because a much larger clone lies one nucleotide away. This chain uses TRBV9 with TRBJ1-2; no reliable D call. There are 13 residues in the CDR3. Germline V gene lookup returns CDR1 SGDLS and CDR2 YYNGEE. CDR3: CASGVYHSGGYTF. The CDR3 DNA reads as TGTGCCAGCGGCGTATATCATTCGGGTGGCTACACCTTC.

This clonotype was counted many times. This sequence joins TRBV4-1 and TRBJ1-2; TRBD1 matches 7 bases. Germline loops: CDR1 MGHRA, CDR2 YSYEKL. This CDR3 has 20 amino acids. Losses at the gene ends were 0 bases for V and 0 bases for J; bases not matched to a gene: 16. The CDR3 loop reads CASSQDQVLRTGRTNYGYTF. CDR3 DNA: TGCGCCAGCAGCCAAGATCAGGTTCTACGGACAGGAAGGACTAACTATGGCTACACCTTC.

This clonotype has a single count. A much larger clone sits a single nucleotide away, making a read error possible. The conserved phenylalanine or tryptophan normally closing the CDR3 is absent here, so this likely arose from a read error. The chain uses TRBV11-2 and TRBJ2-3; D is tentatively TRBD1 or TRBD2 (5 bases each). Trimming removed 5 bases from V and 5 bases from J, with 14 bases in between. In germline, CDR1 is SGHAT, CDR2 FQNNGV. The CDR3 runs 14 residues. The chain's CDR3 is CASSQRDPKDTQYS. CDR3 in DNA: TGTGCCAGCAGCCAAAGGGACCCAAAAGATACGCAGTATTCT.

The genes are TRBV18 and TRBJ1-4; a possible D gene is TRBD1 (6 bases). Between the trimmed V and J ends, which lost 3 bases and 0 bases, there was a span of 14 bases. Looked up from germline, CDR1 is KGHSH and CDR2 is LQKENI. There are 17 residues in the CDR3. The CDR3 loop reads CASSPDRASATNEKLFF. In DNA form, the CDR3 reads TGTGCCAGCTCACCGGACAGAGCCTCTGCAACTAATGAAAAACTGTTTTTT.

This clonotype was counted at least ten times. The chain joins TRBV30 to TRBJ2-7; no reliable D call. V lost 1 base, J lost 0 bases, and 7 bases lay in between. Germline V gene data show CDR1 as GTSNPN and CDR2 as SVGIG (reference sequence). CDR3 length: 13 amino acids. CDR3 in amino acids: CAWSGRDSYEQYF. CDR3 bases: TGTGCCTGGAGTGGAAGGGACTCCTACGAGCAGTACTTC.

This clonotype appeared many times. J is TRBJ1-5 and V is TRBV10-3; 8 bases line up with TRBD1. Germline CDR1 and CDR2: ENHRY and SYGVKD. The CDR3 totals 14 residues. Trimming at V came to 6 bases and at J to 5 bases, leaving 6 bases not matched to a gene. The CDR3 DNA is TGTGCCATCAGCCAGACAGGGGCGGATCAGCCCCAGCATTTT. It specifies CAISQTGADQPQHF.